Below are 11 T cell receptor beta chains sequenced from a single sample in a study of blood T cell repertoires in COVID-19. The data were produced by immunoSEQ multiplex PCR, yet TCRdb's version contains in-frame clones alone and is incomplete. The sample has about 350,000 clones; around nine tenths are singletons. The sample was PBMCs or T cells enriched from blood (not recorded which). The receptor set was obtained from a woman aged 25 to 39 who had been exposed to COVID-19.

This clone was seen just once. The V gene is TRBV6-5, the J gene TRBJ2-1; tentatively, D is TRBD2 (6 bases). This CDR3 region has 16 residues. Germline CDR1 is MNHEY and CDR2 is SVGAGI. Trimming cost V 2 bases and J 2 bases, with 13 bases left between them. Here the CDR3 DNA reads TGTGCCAGCAGTTACACGACTAGACCACCCTACAATGAGCAGTTCTTC. It translates to CASSYTTRPPYNEQFF.

The chain combines TRBV27 with TRBJ2-7; weak D call: TRBD1 (6 bases). The CDR3 has 16 amino acids. Trimming took 5 bases from V and 0 from J, leaving 17 bases between them. The germline gives CDR1 MNHEY, CDR2 SMNVEV (reference sequence). CDR3 DNA: TGTGCCAGCAGTCCACAGGGTTGGGGGAGCTCCTACGAGCAGTACTTC. This codes for CASSPQGWGSSYEQYF.

This clone was detected only once. The rearrangement joins TRBV28 to TRBJ1-3; D possibly corresponds to TRBD1 (5 bases). Looked up from germline, CDR1 is MDHEN and CDR2 is SYDVKM. Trimming left V 6 bases short and J 1 base short, with 13 bases between. The CDR3 loop spans 15 amino acids. This chain's CDR3 is CASSLRVRSGNTIYF. The CDR3 region has the DNA TGTGCCAGCAGCCTCAGGGTCCGGTCTGGAAACACCATATATTTT.

The V and J genes are TRBV3-1 (or the pseudogene TRBV3-2) and TRBJ2-5; 7 bases fit TRBD2. The V gene end was trimmed by 1 base and the J gene end by 5 bases; junction bases not matched to a gene: 10. Germline CDR1 LGHDT, CDR2 YNNKEL (reference sequence). This CDR3 spans 16 amino acids. CDR3 sequence: CASSQVGGGPVETQYF. Written as DNA, the CDR3 is TGTGCCAGCAGCCAAGTGGGGGGAGGGCCTGTGGAGACCCAGTACTTC.

The V gene is TRBV11-2, the J gene TRBJ1-4, with a weak D call TRBD1 (6 bases). The CDR3 covers 15 residues. Trimming shortened V by 5 bases and J by 5 bases, and 15 bases separated the two germline ends. Per germline, CDR1 SGHAT and CDR2 FQNNGV. CDR3 sequence (DNA): TGTGCCAGCAGCCACCAGGGGCCCGTCAATGAAAAACTGTTTTTT. Protein sequence: CASSHQGPVNEKLFF.

The chain carries TRBV28 and TRBJ2-5, with D hard to call. The V and J ends lost 2 bases and 4 bases respectively, with 14 bases between them. The length of the CDR3 is 15 residues. The germline V gene has CDR1 MDHEN and CDR2 SYDVKM. This CDR3 is CASSLSITVGETQYF. Written as DNA, the CDR3 is TGTGCCAGCAGTTTAAGCATTACAGTGGGAGAGACCCAGTACTTC.

The chain has TRBV9 and TRBJ2-1, with a weak D call TRBD2 (5 bases). The CDR3 runs to 12 residues. V was clipped by 3 bases and J by 7 bases, with 8 bases between them. Germline CDR1 is SGDLS and CDR2 is YYNGEE. In DNA, the CDR3 is TGTGCCAGCAGCGGGACTTTGAATGAGCAGTTCTTC. This encodes CASSGTLNEQFF.

The chain carries TRBV27 and TRBJ2-7; 8 bases fit TRBD1. CDR1 is MNHEY and CDR2 is SMNVEV in the germline V gene (reference sequence). CDR3 size: 13 residues. V dropped 5 bases and J dropped 5; count of bases not matched to a gene: 5. The CDR3 DNA is TGTGCCAGCAGTAGGGCAGGGGGCGACGAGCAGTACTTC. Translating gives CASSRAGGDEQYF.

The rearrangement joins TRBV28 to TRBJ1-4; D is possibly TRBD1 (6 bases). V was trimmed by 6 bases and J by 0 bases, leaving 14 bases between them. From germline, CDR1 is MDHEN and CDR2 SYDVKM. The CDR3 runs to 16 residues. The DNA of the CDR3 is TGTGCCAGCAGCCCTGGACAGCGAACAACTAATGAAAAACTGTTTTTT. This translates into CASSPGQRTTNEKLFF.

V gene TRBV28 combines with J gene TRBJ1-2; 12 bases are shared with TRBD1. The CDR3 consists of 14 residues. Germline CDR1 is MDHEN and CDR2 is SYDVKM. The V gene end was trimmed by 6 bases and the J gene end by 6 bases; junction bases not matched to a gene: 5. CDR3 protein: CASRWGQGANGYTF. DNA of the CDR3: TGTGCCAGCAGATGGGGACAGGGGGCAAATGGCTACACCTTC.

There are a few counts of this clone. The chain combines TRBV5-1 with TRBJ2-1, with D maybe TRBD1 (6 bases). With 1 base removed from V and 0 bases from J, the gap between germline ends came to 8 bases. The CDR3 extends over 15 amino acids. Per the germline V gene, CDR1 is SGHRS and CDR2 is YFSETQ. DNA for the CDR3: TGCGCCAGCAGCTTGCAGGGGAGCTCCTACAATGAGCAGTTCTTC. Protein: CASSLQGSSYNEQFF.